This T cell receptor beta chain was sequenced during a study of response to subunit inactivated influenza vaccine (dated by TCRdb to 2016 to 2019). Describing the broader study: To follow how T cells responded to a trivalent subunit inactivated influenza vaccine, the researchers relied on deep quantitative profiling of the T cell receptor repertoire. Summary of the overall study and its limitations: According to the authors, only a limited number of new T cells may be recruited by each seasonal influenza vaccination.

This clonotype was counted between two and nine times. Its antigen has not been determined. No qualities accompany the bases; no much larger clone lies one base away. The sample's time point label, decoded: 45 days after influenza vaccine administration. The germline V and J ends show losses of 3 bases and 5 bases respectively, and no gene match explains 12 bases of the junction. Including the terminal cysteine and phenylalanine, the CDR3 comprises 17 residues. Only the CDR3 region is kept as DNA, spanning 51 bases read in frame from base 1. Receptor libraries were prepared by RT-PCR. Sequencing was carried out with an Illumina HiSeq 2500. TCRdb itself trimmed the public reads at Q25 with fastp, ran MiXCR and retained productive beta chains. Rows matching on CDR3 protein sequence are summarized as one entry with the most common DNA and genes. The sample contains approximately 500,000 distinct CDR3 sequences, 10% to 15% of them found a single time. About an eighth of the sample comes from the top ten.

Sequencing used PBMCs from blood, obtained roughly 48 days after vaccination. The receptor was isolated from a man in his forties or fifties who received an inactivated influenza vaccine. Donor details come from another sample of the same person, matched by shared clones. The chain couples TRBV12-3 or TRBV12-4 to TRBJ2-1; the central 8 bases match TRBD1. The CDR3 region: CASSLGLWGTGDNEQFF. The sequenced DNA is TGTGCCAGCAGTTTGGGGCTATGGGGGACAGGAGACAATGAGCAGTTCTTC.